A single sample gave rise to the 6 T cell receptor beta chains below, sequenced in a study of Ad26.COV2.S vaccination and SARS-CoV-2 variants. Treatment described: roughly 18 received Ad26.COV2.S at low or high dose, single or two shots; about five received placebo; per-sample allocation not given. Samples came from day 63 after the first vaccine or placebo injection. Only in-frame clones appear in the TCRdb table, and some are missing; sequencing was by immunoSEQ multiplex PCR. The table has about 680,000 clones, more than 80% seen once. The sequencing here drew on peripheral blood, taken in a trial of Ad26.COV2.S vaccine versus placebo. These receptors originate from a person between 18 and 59 years old who received the Ad26.COV2.S COVID-19 vaccine or a placebo.

V usage is TRBV27 and J usage is TRBJ1-1; maybe TRBD1 (6 bases). The CDR3 consists of 19 residues. Germline V gives CDR1 MNHEY, CDR2 SMNVEV (reference sequence). Trimming cost V 4 bases and J 1 base, with 25 bases left between them. CDR3 sequence: CASSSWFDGIGGRNTEAFF. The CDR3 region has the DNA TGTGCCAGCAGTTCATGGTTTGATGGGATAGGGGGGAGGAACACTGAAGCTTTCTTT.

The rearrangement links TRBV19 to TRBJ1-1; TRBD1 matches at 8 bases. The CDR3 sequence is 14 residues long. The trim removed 4 bases at V and 0 bases at J, leaving 1 base unmatched. Germline CDR1 is LNHDA and CDR2 is SQIVND (reference sequence). The CDR3 sequence: CASSKTGVNTEAFF. CDR3 DNA: TGTGCCAGTAGTAAGACAGGGGTGAACACTGAAGCTTTCTTT.

This chain uses TRBV2 with TRBJ2-5; D possibly corresponds to TRBD2 (6 bases). V was clipped by 8 bases and J by 5 bases, with 12 bases between them. The CDR3 totals 12 residues. Per the germline V gene, CDR1 is SNHLY and CDR2 is FYNNEI. The chain's CDR3 is CASSWSGETQYF. The CDR3 DNA follows: TGTGCCAGCTCGTGGAGCGGGGAGACCCAGTACTTC.

The chain carries TRBV2 and TRBJ2-5, with 10 bases matching TRBD1. The V gene end was trimmed by 5 bases and the J gene end by 7 bases; junction bases not matched to a gene: 7. Germline CDR1 and CDR2: SNHLY and FYNNEI. The CDR3 covers 14 residues. DNA of the CDR3: TGTGCCAGCAGTAATAGACAGGGGGCATGGACCCAGTACTTC. It specifies CASSNRQGAWTQYF.

The rearrangement links TRBV30 to TRBJ1-6; D perhaps matches TRBD1 (5 bases). Germline CDR1 reads GTSNPN; CDR2 reads SVGIG (reference sequence). This CDR3 comprises 13 residues. V dropped 2 bases and J dropped 13 bases, with 15 bases sitting between them. DNA of the CDR3: TGTGCCTGGAGTTTAGACAGATCTTCGCCCCTCCACTTT. It is translated as CAWSLDRSSPLHF.

A single count supports this clone. This chain connects TRBV19 to TRBJ1-5; TRBD1 matches 7 bases. The CDR3 extends over 17 amino acids. Germline values: CDR1 LNHDA, CDR2 SQIVND (reference sequence). V lost 3 bases and J lost 4; bases outside the gene matches: 12. CDR3 sequence: CASSMTLGGRSNQPQHF. The CDR3 bases are TGTGCCAGTAGTATGACCCTAGGGGGCAGAAGTAATCAGCCCCAGCATTTT.